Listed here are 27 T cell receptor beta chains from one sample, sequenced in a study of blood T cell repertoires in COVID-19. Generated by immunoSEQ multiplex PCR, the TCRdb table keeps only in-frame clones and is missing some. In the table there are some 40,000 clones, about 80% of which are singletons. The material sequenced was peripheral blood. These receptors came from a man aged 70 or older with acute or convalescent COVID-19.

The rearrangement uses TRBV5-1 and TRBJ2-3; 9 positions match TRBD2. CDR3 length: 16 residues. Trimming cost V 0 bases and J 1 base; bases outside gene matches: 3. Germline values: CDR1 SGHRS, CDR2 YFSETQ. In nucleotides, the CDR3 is TGCGCCAGCAGCTTGGGCGGGGGGGCCGGCACAGATACGCAGTATTTT. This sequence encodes CASSLGGGAGTDTQYF.

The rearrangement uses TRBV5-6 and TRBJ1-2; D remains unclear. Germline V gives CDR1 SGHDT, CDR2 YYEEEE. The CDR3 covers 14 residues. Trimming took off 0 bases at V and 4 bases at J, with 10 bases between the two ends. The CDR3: CASSLGPSSYGYTF. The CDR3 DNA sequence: TGTGCCAGCAGCTTGGGGCCTTCCAGCTATGGCTACACCTTC.

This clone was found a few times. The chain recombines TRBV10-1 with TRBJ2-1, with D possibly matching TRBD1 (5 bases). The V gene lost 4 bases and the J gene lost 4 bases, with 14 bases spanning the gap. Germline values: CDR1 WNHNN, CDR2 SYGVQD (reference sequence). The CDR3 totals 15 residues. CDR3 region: CASSARVTAYNEQFF. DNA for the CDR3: TGCGCCAGCAGTGCCAGAGTGACAGCTTACAATGAGCAGTTCTTC.

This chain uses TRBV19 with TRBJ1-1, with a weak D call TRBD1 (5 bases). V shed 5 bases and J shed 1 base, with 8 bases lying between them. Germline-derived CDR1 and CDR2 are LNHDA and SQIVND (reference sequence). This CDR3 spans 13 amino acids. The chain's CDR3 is CASSSRENTEAFF. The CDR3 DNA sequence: TGTGCCAGTAGTTCCAGGGAGAACACTGAAGCTTTCTTT.

Written as DNA, the CDR3 is TGCAGCGTTGGGCAGGGATCCACCGGGGAGCTGTTTTTT. Amino acids: CSVGQGSTGELFF. V is TRBV29-1 and J is TRBJ2-2, with D tentatively TRBD1 (5 bases). Germline assignment: CDR1 SQVTM and CDR2 ANQGSEA. V was pared by 4 bases and J by 4 bases, with 10 bases between. The CDR3 totals 13 residues.

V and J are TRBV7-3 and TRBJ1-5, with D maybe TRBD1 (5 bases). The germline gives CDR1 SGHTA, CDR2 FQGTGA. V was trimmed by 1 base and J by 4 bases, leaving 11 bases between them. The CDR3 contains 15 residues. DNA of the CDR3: TGTGCCAGCAGCTTAAGTTCTGCAGGGAATCAGCCCCAGCATTTT. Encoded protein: CASSLSSAGNQPQHF.

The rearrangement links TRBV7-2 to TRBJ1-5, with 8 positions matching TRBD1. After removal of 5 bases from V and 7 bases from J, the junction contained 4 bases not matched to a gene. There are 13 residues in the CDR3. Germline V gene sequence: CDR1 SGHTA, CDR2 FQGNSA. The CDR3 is CASSPQGGQPQHF. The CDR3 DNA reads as TGTGCCAGCAGCCCACAGGGGGGGCAGCCCCAGCATTTT. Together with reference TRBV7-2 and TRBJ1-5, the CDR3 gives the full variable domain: GAGVSQSPSNKVTEKGKDVELRCDPISGHTALYWYRQSLGQGLEFLIYFQGNSAPDKSGLPSDRFSAERTGGSVSTLTIQRTQQEDSAVYLCASSPQGGQPQHFGDGTRLSIL.

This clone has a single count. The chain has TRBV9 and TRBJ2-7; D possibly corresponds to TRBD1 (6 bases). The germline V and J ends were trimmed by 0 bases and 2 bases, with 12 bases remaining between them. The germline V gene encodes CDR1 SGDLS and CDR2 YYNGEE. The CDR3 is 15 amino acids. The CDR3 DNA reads TGTGCCAGCAGCGTAGCCTTGGGACATCCCTACGAGCAGTACTTC. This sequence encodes CASSVALGHPYEQYF.

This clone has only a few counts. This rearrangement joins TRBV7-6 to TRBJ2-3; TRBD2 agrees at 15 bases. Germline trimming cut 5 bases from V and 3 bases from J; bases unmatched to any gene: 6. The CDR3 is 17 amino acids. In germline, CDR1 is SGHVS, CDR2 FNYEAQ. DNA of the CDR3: TGTGCCAGCAGCCCTCGGACTAGCGGGGGGGCGACAGATACGCAGTATTTT. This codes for CASSPRTSGGATDTQYF. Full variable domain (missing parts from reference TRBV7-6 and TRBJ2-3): GAGVSQSPRYKVTKRGQDVALRCDPISGHVSLYWYRQALGQGPEFLTYFNYEAQQDKSGLPNDRFSAERPEGSISTLTIQRTEQRDSAMYRCASSPRTSGGATDTQYFGPGTRLTVL.

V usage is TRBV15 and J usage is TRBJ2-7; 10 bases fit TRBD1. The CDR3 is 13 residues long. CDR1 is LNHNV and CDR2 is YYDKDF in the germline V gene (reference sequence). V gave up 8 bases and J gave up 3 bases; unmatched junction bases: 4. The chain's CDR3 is CATGQGGNYEQYF. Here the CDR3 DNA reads TGTGCCACCGGACAGGGGGGCAACTACGAGCAGTACTTC.

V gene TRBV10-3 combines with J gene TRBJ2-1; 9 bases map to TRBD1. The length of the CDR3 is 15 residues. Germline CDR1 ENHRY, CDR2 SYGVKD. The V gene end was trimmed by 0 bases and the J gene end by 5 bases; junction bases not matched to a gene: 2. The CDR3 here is CAISESGQGNNEQFF. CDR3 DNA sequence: TGTGCCATCAGTGAGTCAGGACAGGGGAACAATGAGCAGTTCTTC.

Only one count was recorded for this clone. CDR3 in amino acids: CAWSVRLLAGGDTQYF. CDR3 nucleotide sequence: TGTGCCTGGAGTGTACGCTTACTAGCGGGGGGAGATACGCAGTATTTT. The rearrangement links TRBV30 to TRBJ2-3; 12 bases fit TRBD2. Germline values: CDR1 GTSNPN, CDR2 SVGIG (reference sequence). This CDR3 comprises 16 residues. Losses at the gene ends were 0 bases for V and 5 bases for J; bases not matched to a gene: 6.

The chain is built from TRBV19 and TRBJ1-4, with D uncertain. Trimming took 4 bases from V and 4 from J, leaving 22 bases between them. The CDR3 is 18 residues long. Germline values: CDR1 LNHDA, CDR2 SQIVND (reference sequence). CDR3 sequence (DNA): TGTGCCAGTAGTAGGACCACCATTCAGGAGGGCAATAATGAAAAACTGTTTTTT. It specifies CASSRTTIQEGNNEKLFF.

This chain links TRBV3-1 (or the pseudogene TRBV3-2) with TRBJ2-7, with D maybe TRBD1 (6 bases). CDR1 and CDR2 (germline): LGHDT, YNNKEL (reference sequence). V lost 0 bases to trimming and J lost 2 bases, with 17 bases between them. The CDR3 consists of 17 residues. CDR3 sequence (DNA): TGTGCCAGCAGCCAAGAGATCTTGGACAGCCGAACCTACGAGCAGTACTTC. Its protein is CASSQEILDSRTYEQYF.

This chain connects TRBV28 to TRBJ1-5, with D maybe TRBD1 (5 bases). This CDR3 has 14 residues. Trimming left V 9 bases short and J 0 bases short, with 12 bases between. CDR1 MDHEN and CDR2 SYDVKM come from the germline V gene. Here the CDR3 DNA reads TGTGCCAGTGGGGGGGATTATAGCAATCAGCCCCAGCATTTT. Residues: CASGGDYSNQPQHF.

The CDR3 region is CASGSALTGLNGYTF. CDR3 in DNA: TGTGCTAGTGGTTCCGCACTGACAGGACTGAATGGCTACACCTTC. V usage is TRBV12-5 and J usage is TRBJ1-2, with D maybe TRBD1 (6 bases). The CDR3 covers 15 residues. The V gene's germline CDR1 is LGHNT and CDR2 FRNRAP. Trimming shortened V by 4 bases and J by 6 bases, and 18 bases separated the two germline ends.

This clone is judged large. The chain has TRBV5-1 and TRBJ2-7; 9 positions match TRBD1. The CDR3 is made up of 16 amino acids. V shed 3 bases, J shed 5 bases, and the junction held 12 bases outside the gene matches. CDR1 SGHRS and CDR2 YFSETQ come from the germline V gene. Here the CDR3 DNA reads TGCGCCAGCAGCTCGAACTCTGGACAGGGGTCCAACGAGCAGTACTTC. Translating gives CASSSNSGQGSNEQYF.

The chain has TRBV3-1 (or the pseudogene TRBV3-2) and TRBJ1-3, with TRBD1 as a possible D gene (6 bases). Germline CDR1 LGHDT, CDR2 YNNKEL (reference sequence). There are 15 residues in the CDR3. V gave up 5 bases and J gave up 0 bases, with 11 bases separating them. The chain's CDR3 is CASSSTGSSGNTIYF. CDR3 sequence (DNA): TGTGCCAGCAGCTCAACAGGGAGCTCTGGAAACACCATATATTTT.

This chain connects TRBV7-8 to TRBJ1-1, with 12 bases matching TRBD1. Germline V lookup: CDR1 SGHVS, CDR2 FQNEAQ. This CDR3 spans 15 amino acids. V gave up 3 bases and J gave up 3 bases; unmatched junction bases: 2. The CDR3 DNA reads TGTGCCAGCAGCTTGGGGACAGGGGGCTACACTGAAGCTTTCTTT. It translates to CASSLGTGGYTEAFF. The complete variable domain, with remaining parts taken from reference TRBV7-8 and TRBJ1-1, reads GAGVSQSPRYKVAKRGQDVALRCDPISGHVSLFWYQQALGQGPEFLTYFQNEAQLDKSGLPSDRFFAERPEGSVSTLKIQRTQQEDSAVYLCASSLGTGGYTEAFFGQGTRLTVV.

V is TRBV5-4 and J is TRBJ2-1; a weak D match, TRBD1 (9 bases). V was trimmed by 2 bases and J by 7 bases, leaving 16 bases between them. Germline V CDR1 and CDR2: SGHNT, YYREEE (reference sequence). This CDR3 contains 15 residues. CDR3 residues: CASSFSGTGINEQFF. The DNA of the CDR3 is TGTGCCAGCAGCTTTAGCGGGACAGGGATAAATGAGCAGTTCTTC. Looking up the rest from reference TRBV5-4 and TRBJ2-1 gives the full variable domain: ETGVTQSPTHLIKTRGQQVTLRCSSQSGHNTVSWYQQALGQGPQFIFQYYREEENGRGNFPPRFSGLQFPNYSSELNVNALELDDSALYLCASSFSGTGINEQFFGPGTRLTVL.

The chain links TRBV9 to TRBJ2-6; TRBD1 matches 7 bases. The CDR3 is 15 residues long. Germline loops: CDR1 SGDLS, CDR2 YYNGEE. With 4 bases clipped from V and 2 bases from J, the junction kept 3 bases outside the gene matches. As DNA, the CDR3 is TGTGCCAGCAGCCCTCAGGGGGCTGGGGCCAACGTCCTGACTTTC. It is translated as CASSPQGAGANVLTF.

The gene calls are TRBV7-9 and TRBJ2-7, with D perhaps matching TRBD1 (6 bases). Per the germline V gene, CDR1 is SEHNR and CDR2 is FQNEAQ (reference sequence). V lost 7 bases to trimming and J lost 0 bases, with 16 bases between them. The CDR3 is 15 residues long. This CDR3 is CASTTTQGSSYEQYF. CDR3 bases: TGTGCCAGCACCACGACCCAGGGGAGCTCCTACGAGCAGTACTTC.

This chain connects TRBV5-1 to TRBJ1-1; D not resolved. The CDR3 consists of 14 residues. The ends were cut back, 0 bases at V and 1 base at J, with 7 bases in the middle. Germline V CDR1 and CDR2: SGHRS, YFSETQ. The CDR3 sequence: CASSLGRENTEAFF. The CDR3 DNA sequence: TGCGCCAGCAGCTTGGGACGGGAGAACACTGAAGCTTTCTTT.

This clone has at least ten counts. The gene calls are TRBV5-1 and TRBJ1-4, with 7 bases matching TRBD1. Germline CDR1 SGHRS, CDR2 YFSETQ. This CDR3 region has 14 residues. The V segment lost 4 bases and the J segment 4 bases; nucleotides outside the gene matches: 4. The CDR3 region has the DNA TGCGCCAGCAGCCTGGGACAGCTTAATGAAAAACTGTTTTTT. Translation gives CASSLGQLNEKLFF.

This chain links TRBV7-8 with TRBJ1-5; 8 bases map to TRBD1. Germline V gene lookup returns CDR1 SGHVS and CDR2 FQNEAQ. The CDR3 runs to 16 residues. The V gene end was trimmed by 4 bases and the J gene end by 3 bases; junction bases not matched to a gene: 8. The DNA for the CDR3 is TGTGCCAGCAGCTCCCCGACAGGGGCCCTCAATCAGCCCCAGCATTTT. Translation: CASSSPTGALNQPQHF.

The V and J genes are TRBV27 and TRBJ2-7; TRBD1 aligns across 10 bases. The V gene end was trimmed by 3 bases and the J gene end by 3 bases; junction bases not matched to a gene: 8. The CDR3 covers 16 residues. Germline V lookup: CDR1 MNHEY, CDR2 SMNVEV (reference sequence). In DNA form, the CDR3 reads TGTGCCAGCAGTTTGGGGTGGGACAGGGGCATCTACGAGCAGTACTTC. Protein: CASSLGWDRGIYEQYF.

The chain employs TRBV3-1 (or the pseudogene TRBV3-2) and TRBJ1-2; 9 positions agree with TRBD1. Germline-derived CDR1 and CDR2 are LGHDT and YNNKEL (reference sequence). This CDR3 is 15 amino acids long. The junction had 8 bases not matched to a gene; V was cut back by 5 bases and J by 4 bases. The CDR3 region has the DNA TGTGCCAGCAGCGATCGGGACAGGGAGCCCTATGGCTACACCTTC. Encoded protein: CASSDRDREPYGYTF.